The 2 T cell receptor beta chains reported below all come from one sample, sequenced in a study of blood T cell repertoires in COVID-19. The repertoire was sequenced with immunoSEQ multiplex PCR; TCRdb's copy has only in-frame clones and lacks some. The table records 200,000 to 250,000 clones, around four fifths of them present only once. The specimen sequenced was peripheral blood. These receptor sequences come from an elderly woman with active or convalescent COVID-19.

This chain joins TRBV24-1 and TRBJ2-2; 9 bases map to TRBD1. The CDR3 runs 18 residues. Germline-derived CDR1 and CDR2 are KGHDR and SFDVKD. With 4 bases clipped from V and 4 bases from J, the junction kept 12 bases outside the gene matches. The CDR3 region has the DNA TGTGCCACCAGTGACCTAAACGCCGGGACAGGGACCACCGGGGAGCTGTTTTTT. Its translation: CATSDLNAGTGTTGELFF.

This clone was detected once. The CDR3 coding sequence is TGTGCCAGCCCCAGCGGACTAGCGGGGGGGCCGGGCAAAAACATTCAGTACTTC. It encodes CASPSGLAGGPGKNIQYF. This chain connects TRBV28 to TRBJ2-4; 15 bases are shared with TRBD2. Germline assignment: CDR1 MDHEN and CDR2 SYDVKM. This CDR3 is 18 amino acids long. With 8 bases clipped from V and 3 bases from J, the junction kept 11 bases outside the gene matches.